The clone carrying this T cell receptor beta chain occurred a few times. The data derive from a study of glioma-infiltrating T cells. The CDR3 has 15 amino acids. Germline-derived CDR1 and CDR2 are ENHRY and SYGVKD. Trimming cost V 5 bases and J 0 bases, with 13 bases left between them. The iRepertoire nested amplicon-rescue multiplex PCR amplified TCR alpha and beta CDR3s from RNA. MiXCR, run by TCRdb on the multiplex PCR reads, gives a single entry per CDR3 protein. Of roughly 350,000 distinct CDR3 sequences listed, roughly two fifths are singletons. This chain links TRBV10-3 with TRBJ1-1, with D unclear. This TCR derives from a human donor with low-grade glioma or glioblastoma, undergoing nonglioma brain surgery, or in good health (not recorded which). Sequencing was carried out using glioma tissue, nonneoplastic brain tissue, or PBMCs (not recorded which). Here the CDR3 reads CAISRQETVNTEAFF. CDR3 nucleotide sequence: TGTGCCATCAGTAGACAAGAAACGGTGAACACTGAAGCTTTCTTT.